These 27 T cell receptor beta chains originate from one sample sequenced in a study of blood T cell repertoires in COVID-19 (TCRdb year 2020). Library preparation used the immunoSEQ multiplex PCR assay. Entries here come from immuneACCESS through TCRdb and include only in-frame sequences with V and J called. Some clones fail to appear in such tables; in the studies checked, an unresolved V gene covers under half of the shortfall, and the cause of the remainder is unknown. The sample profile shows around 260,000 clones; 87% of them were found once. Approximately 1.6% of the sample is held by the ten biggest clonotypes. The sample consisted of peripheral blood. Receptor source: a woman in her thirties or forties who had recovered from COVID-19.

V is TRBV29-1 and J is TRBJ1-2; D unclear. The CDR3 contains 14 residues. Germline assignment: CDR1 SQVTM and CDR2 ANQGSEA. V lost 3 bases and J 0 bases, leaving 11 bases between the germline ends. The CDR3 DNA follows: TGCAGCGTTGACACCCAAGGAGCTAACTATGGCTACACCTTC. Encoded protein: CSVDTQGANYGYTF. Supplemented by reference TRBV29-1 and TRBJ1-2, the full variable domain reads SAVISQKPSRDICQRGTSLTIQCQVDSQVTMMFWYRQQPGQSLTLIATANQGSEATYESGFVIDKFPISRPNLTFSTLTVSNMSPEDSSIYLCSVDTQGANYGYTFGSGTRLTVV.

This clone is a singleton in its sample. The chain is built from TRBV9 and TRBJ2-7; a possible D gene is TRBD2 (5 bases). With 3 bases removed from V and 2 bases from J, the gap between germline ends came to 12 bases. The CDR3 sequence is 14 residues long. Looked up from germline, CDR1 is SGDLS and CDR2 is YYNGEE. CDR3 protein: CASSATSATYEQYF. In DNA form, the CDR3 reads TGTGCCAGCAGCGCTACTAGTGCCACCTACGAGCAGTACTTC.

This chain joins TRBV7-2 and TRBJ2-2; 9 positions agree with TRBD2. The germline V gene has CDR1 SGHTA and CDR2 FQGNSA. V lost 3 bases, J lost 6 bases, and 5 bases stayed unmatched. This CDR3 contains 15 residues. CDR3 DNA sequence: TGTGCCAGCAGCTTCGGGACTAGCTGGGCCGGGGAGCTGTTTTTT. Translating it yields CASSFGTSWAGELFF.

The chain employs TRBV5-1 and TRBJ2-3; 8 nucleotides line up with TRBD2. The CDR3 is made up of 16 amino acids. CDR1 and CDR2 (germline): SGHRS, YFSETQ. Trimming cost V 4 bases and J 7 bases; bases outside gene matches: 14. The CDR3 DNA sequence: TGCGCCAGCAGCCCCCGGGACGGGGGGGCTATTAATACGCAGTATTTT. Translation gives CASSPRDGGAINTQYF.

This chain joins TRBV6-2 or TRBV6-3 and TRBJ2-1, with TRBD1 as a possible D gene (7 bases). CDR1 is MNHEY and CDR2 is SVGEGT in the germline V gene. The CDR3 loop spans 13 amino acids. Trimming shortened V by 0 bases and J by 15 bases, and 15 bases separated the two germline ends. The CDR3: CASSYSTGRSRFF. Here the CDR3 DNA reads TGTGCCAGCAGTTACTCGACAGGGAGGTCGCGGTTCTTC.

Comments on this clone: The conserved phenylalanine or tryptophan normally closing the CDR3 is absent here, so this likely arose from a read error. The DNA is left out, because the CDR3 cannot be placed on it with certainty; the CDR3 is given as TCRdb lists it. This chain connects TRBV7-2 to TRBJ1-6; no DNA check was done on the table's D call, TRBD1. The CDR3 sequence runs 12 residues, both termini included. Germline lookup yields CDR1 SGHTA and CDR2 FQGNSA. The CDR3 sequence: CASSLIGQEMVV.

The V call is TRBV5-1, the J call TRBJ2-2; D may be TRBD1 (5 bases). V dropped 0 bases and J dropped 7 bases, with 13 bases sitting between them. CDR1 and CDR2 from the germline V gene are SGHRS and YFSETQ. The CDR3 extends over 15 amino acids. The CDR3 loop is CASSLDPQGIGELFF. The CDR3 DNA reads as TGCGCCAGCAGCTTGGACCCGCAGGGAATCGGGGAGCTGTTTTTT.

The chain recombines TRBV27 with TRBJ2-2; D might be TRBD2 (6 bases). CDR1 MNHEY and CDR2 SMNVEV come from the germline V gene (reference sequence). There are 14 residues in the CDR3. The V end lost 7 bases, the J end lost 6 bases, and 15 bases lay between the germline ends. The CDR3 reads CASTRGRFSGELFF. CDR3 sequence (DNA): TGTGCCAGCACCCGGGGGAGGTTCTCCGGGGAGCTGTTTTTT.

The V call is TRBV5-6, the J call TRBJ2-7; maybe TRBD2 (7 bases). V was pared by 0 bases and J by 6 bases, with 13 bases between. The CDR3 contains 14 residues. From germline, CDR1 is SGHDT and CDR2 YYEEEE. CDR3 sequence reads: CASSLVGGASEQYF. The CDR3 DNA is TGTGCCAGCAGCTTGGTGGGGGGGGCGAGCGAGCAGTACTTC.

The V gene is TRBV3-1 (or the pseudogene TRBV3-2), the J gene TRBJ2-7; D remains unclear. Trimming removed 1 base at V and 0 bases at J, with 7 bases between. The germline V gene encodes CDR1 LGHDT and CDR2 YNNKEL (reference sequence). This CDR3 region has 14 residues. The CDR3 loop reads CASSQARISYEQYF. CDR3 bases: TGTGCCAGCAGCCAAGCCAGGATCTCCTACGAGCAGTACTTC.

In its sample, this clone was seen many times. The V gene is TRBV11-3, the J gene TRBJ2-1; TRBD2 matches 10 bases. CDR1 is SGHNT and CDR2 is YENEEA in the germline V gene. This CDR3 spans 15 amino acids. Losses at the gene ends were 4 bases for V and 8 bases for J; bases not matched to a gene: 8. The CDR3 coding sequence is TGTGCCAGCAGCTACAGCGGGGGGGCCGGCGATGAGCAGTTCTTC. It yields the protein CASSYSGGAGDEQFF.

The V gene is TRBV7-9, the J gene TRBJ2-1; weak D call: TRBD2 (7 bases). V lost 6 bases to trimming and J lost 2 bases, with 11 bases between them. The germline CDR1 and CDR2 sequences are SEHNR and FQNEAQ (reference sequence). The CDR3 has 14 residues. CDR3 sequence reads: CASRIGGAYNEQFF. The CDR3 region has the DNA TGTGCCAGCAGAATAGGGGGGGCCTACAATGAGCAGTTCTTC.

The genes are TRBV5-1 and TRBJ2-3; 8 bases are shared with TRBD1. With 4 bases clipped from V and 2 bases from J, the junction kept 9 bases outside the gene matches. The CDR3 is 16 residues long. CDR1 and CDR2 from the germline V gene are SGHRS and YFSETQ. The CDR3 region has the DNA TGCGCCAGCAGCCCAGGAACAGGGGGGAACACAGATACGCAGTATTTT. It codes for CASSPGTGGNTDTQYF.

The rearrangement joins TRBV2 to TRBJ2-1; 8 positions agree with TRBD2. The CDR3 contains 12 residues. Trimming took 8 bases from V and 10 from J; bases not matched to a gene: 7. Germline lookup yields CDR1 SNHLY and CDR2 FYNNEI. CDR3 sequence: CASGREGGEQFF. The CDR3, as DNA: TGTGCCAGCGGTCGGGAGGGGGGCGAGCAGTTCTTC.

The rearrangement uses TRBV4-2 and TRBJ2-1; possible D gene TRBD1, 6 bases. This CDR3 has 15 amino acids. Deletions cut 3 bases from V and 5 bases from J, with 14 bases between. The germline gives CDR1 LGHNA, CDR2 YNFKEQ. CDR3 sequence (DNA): TGTGCCAGCAGCCATTTTGACAGGCGAGACAATGAGCAGTTCTTC. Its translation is CASSHFDRRDNEQFF.

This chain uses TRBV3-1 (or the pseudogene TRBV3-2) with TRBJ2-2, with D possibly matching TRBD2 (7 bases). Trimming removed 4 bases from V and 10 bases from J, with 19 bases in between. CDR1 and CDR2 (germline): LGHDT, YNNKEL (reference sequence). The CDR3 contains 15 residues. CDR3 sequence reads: CASSLFGGRKEELFF. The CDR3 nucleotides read TGTGCCAGCAGCCTATTCGGGGGGCGGAAGGAGGAGCTGTTTTTT.

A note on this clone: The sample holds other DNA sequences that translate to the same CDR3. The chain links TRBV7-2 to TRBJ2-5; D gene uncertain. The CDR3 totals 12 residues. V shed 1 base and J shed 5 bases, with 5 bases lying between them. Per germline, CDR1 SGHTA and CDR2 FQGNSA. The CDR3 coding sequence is TGTGCCAGCAGCTTAGATCGGGAGACCCAGTACTTC. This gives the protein CASSLDRETQYF.

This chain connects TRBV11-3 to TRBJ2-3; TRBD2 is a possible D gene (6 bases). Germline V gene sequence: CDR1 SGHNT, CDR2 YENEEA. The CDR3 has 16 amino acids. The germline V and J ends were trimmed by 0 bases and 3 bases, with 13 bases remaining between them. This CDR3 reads CASSLDGGTPTDTQYF. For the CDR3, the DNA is TGTGCCAGCAGCTTAGACGGGGGAACCCCAACAGATACGCAGTATTTT. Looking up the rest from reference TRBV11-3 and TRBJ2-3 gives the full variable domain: EAGVVQSPRYKIIEKKQPVAFWCNPISGHNTLYWYLQNLGQGPELLIRYENEEAVDDSQLPKDRFSAERLKGVDSTLKIQPAELGDSAVYLCASSLDGGTPTDTQYFGPGTRLTVL.

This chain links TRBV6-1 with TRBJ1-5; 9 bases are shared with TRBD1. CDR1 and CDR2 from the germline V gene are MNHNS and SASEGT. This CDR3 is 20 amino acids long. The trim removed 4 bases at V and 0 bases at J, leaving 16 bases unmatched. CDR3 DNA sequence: TGTGCCAGCAGTGTGTCGGGACAGGGACCCCCTTTCTATAGCAATCAGCCCCAGCATTTT. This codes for CASSVSGQGPPFYSNQPQHF.

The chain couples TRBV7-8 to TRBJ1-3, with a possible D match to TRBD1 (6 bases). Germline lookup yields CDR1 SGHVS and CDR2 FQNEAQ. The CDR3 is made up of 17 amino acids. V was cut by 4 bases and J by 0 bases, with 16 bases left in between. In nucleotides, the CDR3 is TGTGCCAGCAGCTCCGAGTGGACAGCGAACTCTGGAAACACCATATATTTT. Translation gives CASSSEWTANSGNTIYF.

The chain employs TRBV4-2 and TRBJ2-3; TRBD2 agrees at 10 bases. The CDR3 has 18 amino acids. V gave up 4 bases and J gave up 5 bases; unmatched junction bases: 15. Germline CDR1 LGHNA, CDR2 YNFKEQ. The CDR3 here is CASSPRRGSGGAIDTQYF. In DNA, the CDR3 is TGTGCCAGCAGCCCCCGAAGGGGAAGCGGGGGGGCCATAGATACGCAGTATTTT.

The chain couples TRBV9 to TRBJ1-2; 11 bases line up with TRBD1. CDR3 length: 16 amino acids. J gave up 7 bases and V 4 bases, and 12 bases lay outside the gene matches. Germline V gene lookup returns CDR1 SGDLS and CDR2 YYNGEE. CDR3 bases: TGTGCCAGCAGCCAACGGAACATGGGGACAGGGGGTGGCTACACCTTC. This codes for CASSQRNMGTGGGYTF.

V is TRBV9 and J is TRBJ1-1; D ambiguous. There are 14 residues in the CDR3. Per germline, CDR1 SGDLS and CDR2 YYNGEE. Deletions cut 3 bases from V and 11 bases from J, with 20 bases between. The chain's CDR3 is CASSAAGSQAGAFF. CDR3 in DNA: TGTGCCAGCAGCGCCGCAGGCTCCCAAGCTGGGGCTTTCTTT. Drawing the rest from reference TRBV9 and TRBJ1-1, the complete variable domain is DSGVTQTPKHLITATGQRVTLRCSPRSGDLSVYWYQQSLDQGLQFLIQYYNGEERAKGNILERFSAQQFPDLHSELNLSSLELGDSALYFCASSAAGSQAGAFFGQGTRLTVV.

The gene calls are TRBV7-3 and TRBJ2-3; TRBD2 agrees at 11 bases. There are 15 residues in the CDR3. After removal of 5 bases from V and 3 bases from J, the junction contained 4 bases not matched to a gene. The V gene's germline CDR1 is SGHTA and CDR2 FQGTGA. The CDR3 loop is CASSTSGGTTDTQYF. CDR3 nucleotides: TGTGCCAGCAGCACTAGCGGGGGAACAACAGATACGCAGTATTTT.

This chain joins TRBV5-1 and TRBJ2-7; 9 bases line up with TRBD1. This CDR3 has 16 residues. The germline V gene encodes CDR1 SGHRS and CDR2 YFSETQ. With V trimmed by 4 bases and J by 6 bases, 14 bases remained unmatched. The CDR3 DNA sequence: TGCGCCAGCAGCGACATCAGAACAGGGGGCGCGGGCGAGCAGTACTTC. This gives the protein CASSDIRTGGAGEQYF.

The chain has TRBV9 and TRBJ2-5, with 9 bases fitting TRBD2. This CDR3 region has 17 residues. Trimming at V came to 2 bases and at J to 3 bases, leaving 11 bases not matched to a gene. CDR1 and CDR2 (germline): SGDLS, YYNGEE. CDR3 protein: CASSVSISGGGKETQYF. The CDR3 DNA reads TGTGCCAGCAGCGTGTCGATTAGCGGGGGTGGTAAAGAGACCCAGTACTTC.

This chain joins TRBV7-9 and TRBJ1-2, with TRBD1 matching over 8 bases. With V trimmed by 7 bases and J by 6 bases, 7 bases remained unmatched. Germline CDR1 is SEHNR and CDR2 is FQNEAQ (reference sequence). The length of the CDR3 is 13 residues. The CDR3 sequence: CASNSQGANGYTF. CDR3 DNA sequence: TGTGCCAGCAACTCCCAGGGGGCGAATGGCTACACCTTC.